Below are 4 T cell receptor beta chains sequenced from a single sample in a study of PD-L1 blockade in urothelial cancer. Noted time point: peripheral blood 6 weeks after treatment start. Method: immunoSEQ multiplex PCR; TCRdb's copy keeps in-frame clones and lacks some. The sample has under 150,000 clones, roughly 91% seen once. The specimen was PBMCs, collected around atezolizumab (anti-PD-L1) treatment. Receptor source: a man in his 60s with urothelial cancer.

The chain links TRBV5-1 to TRBJ1-2, with 8 bases fitting TRBD1. V was clipped by 4 bases and J by 0 bases; unmatched bases: 5. Germline V gene data show CDR1 as SGHRS and CDR2 as YFSETQ. CDR3 length: 15 residues. CDR3 DNA sequence: TGCGCCAGCAGCGGGGGACAGGCGCCTAACTATGGCTACACCTTC. Protein product: CASSGGQAPNYGYTF.

V is TRBV4-2 and J is TRBJ2-2; 10 nucleotides match TRBD2. Germline trimming cut 1 base from V and 6 bases from J; bases unmatched to any gene: 5. Germline V gene data show CDR1 as LGHNA and CDR2 as YNFKEQ. This CDR3 is 16 amino acids long. This CDR3 is CASSQALAGAAGELFF. The DNA for the CDR3 is TGTGCCAGCAGCCAAGCTCTAGCGGGGGCCGCCGGGGAGCTGTTTTTT.

The gene calls are TRBV7-7 and TRBJ2-3; the match to TRBD2 covers 7 bases. This CDR3 spans 16 amino acids. Trimming took 3 bases from V and 3 from J; bases not matched to a gene: 9. Germline V CDR1 and CDR2: SSHAT, FNYEAQ (reference sequence). CDR3 nucleotides: TGTGCCAGCAGCTTGAGAGCGGGGCGGCTTACAGATACGCAGTATTTT. Encoded protein: CASSLRAGRLTDTQYF.

The V call is TRBV9, the J call TRBJ2-2, with TRBD2 as a possible D gene (5 bases). This CDR3 is built from 17 residues. V lost 0 bases and J 1 base, leaving 13 bases between the germline ends. Germline V gene lookup returns CDR1 SGDLS and CDR2 YYNGEE. For the CDR3, the DNA is TGTGCCAGCAGCGTAGCTCTGAGGGCAAGGAACACCGGGGAGCTGTTTTTT. Amino acids: CASSVALRARNTGELFF. Combining the CDR3 with reference TRBV9 and TRBJ2-2 gives the whole variable domain DSGVTQTPKHLITATGQRVTLRCSPRSGDLSVYWYQQSLDQGLQFLIQYYNGEERAKGNILERFSAQQFPDLHSELNLSSLELGDSALYFCASSVALRARNTGELFFGEGSRLTVL.